Listed below are T cell receptor beta chains from one sample, sequenced in a study of T cells in Graves' hyperthyroidism and ophthalmopathy. MiXCR, run by TCRdb on the multiplex PCR reads, gives a single entry per CDR3 protein. The table shows 500,000 to 650,000 distinct CDR3 sequences, with roughly 14% occurring only once. Sequences were obtained from blood. All receptors derive from a woman between 50 and 59 years old with Graves' ophthalmopathy. The CDR3 runs from the conserved cysteine through the conserved F or W. D genes are given only for firm matches. Rows give clone size only sometimes, using once, few, many, or a class for an expanded clone.

D: .
J: TRBJ2-7
size: many
V: TRBV12-3/TRBV12-4
CDR3: CASSLTLIDYEQYF
DNA: TGTGCCAGCAGTTTGACCCTAATCGACTACGAGCAGTACTTC

D: .
J: TRBJ2-3
size: many
V: TRBV20-1
CDR3: CSARKPTSTDTQYF
DNA: TGCAGTGCTAGAAAACCGACTAGCACAGATACGCAGTATTTT

D: TRBD2
J: TRBJ2-3
size: .
V: TRBV2
CDR3: CASSDSGMESDTQYF
DNA: TGTGCCAGCAGCGATAGCGGGATGGAATCAGATACGCAGTATTTT

D: .
J: TRBJ2-1
size: .
V: TRBV27
CDR3: CVSSLSSWRRYNEQFF
DNA: TGTGTCAGCAGTTTATCGAGTTGGCGACGGTACAATGAGCAGTTCTTC

D: TRBD2
J: TRBJ2-6
size: few
V: TRBV15
CDR3: CATIAAGSGANVLTF
DNA: TGTGCCACCATAGCAGCGGGATCGGGGGCCAACGTCCTGACTTTC

D: .
J: TRBJ1-1
size: many
V: TRBV6-2/TRBV6-3
CDR3: CATYQDLPTEAFF
DNA: TGTGCCACCTACCAAGACCTGCCCACTGAAGCTTTCTTT

D: .
J: TRBJ1-1
size: few
V: TRBV2
CDR3: CASWKSGAFF
DNA: TGTGCCAGCTGGAAGAGTGGGGCTTTCTTT

D: TRBD1
J: TRBJ1-5
size: few
V: TRBV20-1
CDR3: CSARVAWDRYQPQHF
DNA: TGCAGTGCTAGGGTGGCGTGGGACAGATATCAGCCCCAGCATTTT

D: .
J: TRBJ2-7
size: many
V: TRBV20-1
CDR3: CSARVVSSREQYF
DNA: TGCAGTGCTAGAGTGGTGAGCTCTAGAGAGCAGTACTTC

D: .
J: TRBJ2-6
size: .
V: TRBV28
CDR3: CATRWNGANVLTF
DNA: TGTGCCACCCGATGGAATGGGGCCAACGTCCTGACTTTC

D: TRBD1
J: TRBJ2-7
size: many
V: TRBV4-2
CDR3: CASSHIDRGENEQYF
DNA: TGTGCCAGCAGCCACATAGACAGGGGAGAAAACGAGCAGTACTTC

D: TRBD2
J: TRBJ2-1
size: .
V: TRBV19
CDR3: CASSISSGGYNEQFF
DNA: TGTGCCAGTAGTATAAGTAGCGGGGGCTACAATGAGCAGTTCTTC

D: .
J: TRBJ2-1
size: .
V: TRBV6-2/TRBV6-3
CDR3: CASSYIGALGEQFF
DNA: TGTGCCAGCAGTTACATCGGAGCCCTTGGTGAGCAGTTCTTC

D: .
J: TRBJ1-2
size: .
V: TRBV6-2/TRBV6-3
CDR3: CGSSRRFYGYTF
DNA: TGTGGCAGCAGCCGGCGGTTCTATGGCTACACCTTC

D: TRBD1
J: TRBJ1-1
size: many
V: TRBV5-1
CDR3: CASSETGGSHTEAFF
DNA: TGCGCCAGCAGCGAAACAGGGGGGAGCCACACTGAAGCTTTCTTT

D: .
J: TRBJ1-2
size: few
V: TRBV20-1
CDR3: CSARVGGYTF
DNA: TGCAGTGCTAGAGTAGGAGGCTACACCTTC

D: TRBD1
J: TRBJ2-5
size: few
V: TRBV5-6
CDR3: CASSLVKQGQETQYF
DNA: TGTGCCAGCAGCTTGGTAAAACAGGGGCAAGAGACCCAGTACTTC

D: .
J: TRBJ2-7
size: many
V: TRBV28
CDR3: CASSLSGTLQYF
DNA: TGTGCCAGCAGTTTATCCGGGACGCTGCAGTACTTC

D: .
J: TRBJ2-1
size: many
V: TRBV24-1
CDR3: CATSGRGPTYNEQFF
DNA: TGTGCCACCAGTGGTAGGGGACCCACCTACAATGAGCAGTTCTTC

D: TRBD2
J: TRBJ2-1
size: .
V: TRBV12-3/TRBV12-4
CDR3: CASSGDYPTHNEQFF
DNA: TGTGCCAGCAGCGGGGACTACCCGACCCACAACGAGCAGTTCTTC

D: TRBD1
J: TRBJ2-7
size: once
V: TRBV15
CDR3: CATSRDRDNEQYF
DNA: TGTGCCACCAGCAGGGACAGGGACAACGAGCAGTACTTC

D: .
J: TRBJ1-3
size: .
V: TRBV30
CDR3: CAWSYDSGNTIYF
DNA: TGTGCCTGGAGTTACGACTCTGGAAACACCATATATTTT

D: .
J: TRBJ2-1
size: few
V: TRBV29-1
CDR3: CSDIREDNEQFF
DNA: TGCAGCGATATCAGGGAGGACAATGAGCAGTTCTTC

D: TRBD1
J: TRBJ2-6
size: few
V: TRBV5-1
CDR3: CASSTGQLDSGANVLTF
DNA: TGCGCCAGCAGCACGGGACAGCTAGACTCTGGGGCCAACGTCCTGACTTTC

D: TRBD2
J: TRBJ2-7
size: few
V: TRBV6-1
CDR3: CASSSSWTSNEQYF
DNA: TGTGCCAGCAGTTCATCTTGGACTAGCAACGAGCAGTACTTC